This T cell receptor (beta chain) appears in the sequencing data of a study of T cell responses to AZD1222 COVID-19 vaccine. Findings and limits, study-wide: None of the repertoires were sampled until the peak T cell response had passed. Reportedly, nearly half the spike-specific TCRs target unmutated variant regions. After two AZD1222 doses, spike-specific TCR breadth and depth rose versus day 0.

Comment on this clone: The target antigen is unknown.

The protocol was immunoSEQ multiplex PCR, while the TCRdb copy is restricted to in-frame clones and leaves out a portion. Among some 110,000 clones listed, 85% to 90% were seen once. This sequence originates from an adult who received the AZD1222 COVID-19 vaccine. This specimen consisted of peripheral blood, obtained 28 days after the second AZD1222 dose.

The CDR3 DNA is TGTGCCAGCTCGACAGTTAACTATGGCTACACCTTC. It encodes CASSTVNYGYTF. V and J are TRBV6-5 and TRBJ1-2; TRBD1 might be the D (5 bases). V was shortened by 8 bases and J by 1 base, with 8 bases between the two germline ends. The CDR3 loop spans 12 amino acids. Germline CDR1 is MNHEY and CDR2 is SVGAGI.